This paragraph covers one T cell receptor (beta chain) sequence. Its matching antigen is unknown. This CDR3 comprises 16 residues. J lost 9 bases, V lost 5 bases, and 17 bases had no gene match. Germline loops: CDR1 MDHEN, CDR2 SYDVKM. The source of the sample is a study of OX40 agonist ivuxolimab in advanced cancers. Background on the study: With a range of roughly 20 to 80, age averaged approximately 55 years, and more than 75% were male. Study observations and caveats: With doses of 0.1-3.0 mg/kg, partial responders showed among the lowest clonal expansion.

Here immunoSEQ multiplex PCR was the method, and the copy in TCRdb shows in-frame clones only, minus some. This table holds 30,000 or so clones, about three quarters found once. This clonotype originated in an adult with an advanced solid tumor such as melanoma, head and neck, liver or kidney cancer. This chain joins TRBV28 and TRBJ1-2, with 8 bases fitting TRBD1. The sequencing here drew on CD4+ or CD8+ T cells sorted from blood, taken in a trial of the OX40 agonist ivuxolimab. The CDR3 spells CASSPRGADRELSYTF. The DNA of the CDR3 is TGTGCCAGCAGTCCTCGGGGGGCGGACAGGGAGCTCAGCTACACCTTC.